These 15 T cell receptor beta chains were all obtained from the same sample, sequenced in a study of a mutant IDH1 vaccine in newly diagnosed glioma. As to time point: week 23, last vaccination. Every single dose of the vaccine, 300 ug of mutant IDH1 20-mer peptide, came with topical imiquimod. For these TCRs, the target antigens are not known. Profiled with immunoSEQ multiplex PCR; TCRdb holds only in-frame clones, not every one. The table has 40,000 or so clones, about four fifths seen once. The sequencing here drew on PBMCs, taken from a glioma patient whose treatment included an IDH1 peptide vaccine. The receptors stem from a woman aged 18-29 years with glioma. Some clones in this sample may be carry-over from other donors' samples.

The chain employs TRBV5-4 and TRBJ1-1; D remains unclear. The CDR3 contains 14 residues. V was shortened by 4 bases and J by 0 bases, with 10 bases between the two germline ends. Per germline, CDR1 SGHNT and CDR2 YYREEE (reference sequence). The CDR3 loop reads CASSKGRVNTEAFF. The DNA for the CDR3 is TGTGCCAGCAGCAAAGGAAGGGTGAACACTGAAGCTTTCTTT.

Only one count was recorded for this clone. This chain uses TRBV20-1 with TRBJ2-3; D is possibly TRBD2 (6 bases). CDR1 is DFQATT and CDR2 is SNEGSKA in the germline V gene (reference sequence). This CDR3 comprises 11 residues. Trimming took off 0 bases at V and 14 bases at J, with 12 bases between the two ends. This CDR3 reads CSARDGGKGYF. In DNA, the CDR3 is TGCAGTGCTAGAGATGGGGGGAAAGGGTATTTT.

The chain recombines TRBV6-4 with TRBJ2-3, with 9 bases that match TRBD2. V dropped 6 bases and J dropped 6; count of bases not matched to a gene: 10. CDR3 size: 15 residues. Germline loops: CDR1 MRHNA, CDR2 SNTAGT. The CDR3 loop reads CASSPSSGGRDTQYF. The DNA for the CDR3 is TGTGCCAGCAGCCCGAGTAGCGGGGGTAGGGATACGCAGTATTTT.

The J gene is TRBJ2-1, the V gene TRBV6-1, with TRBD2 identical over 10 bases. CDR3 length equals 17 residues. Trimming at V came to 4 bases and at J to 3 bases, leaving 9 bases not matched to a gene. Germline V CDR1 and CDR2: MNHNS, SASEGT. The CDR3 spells CASSVSGRTTYYNEQFF. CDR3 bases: TGTGCCAGCAGTGTTAGCGGGAGGACCACGTACTACAATGAGCAGTTCTTC.

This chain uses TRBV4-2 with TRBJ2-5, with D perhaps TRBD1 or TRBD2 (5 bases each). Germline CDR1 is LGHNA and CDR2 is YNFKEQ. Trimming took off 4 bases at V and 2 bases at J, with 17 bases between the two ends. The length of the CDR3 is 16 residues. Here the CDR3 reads CASSPLEGQRQETQYF. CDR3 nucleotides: TGTGCCAGCAGCCCCCTCGAGGGGCAGCGACAAGAGACCCAGTACTTC.

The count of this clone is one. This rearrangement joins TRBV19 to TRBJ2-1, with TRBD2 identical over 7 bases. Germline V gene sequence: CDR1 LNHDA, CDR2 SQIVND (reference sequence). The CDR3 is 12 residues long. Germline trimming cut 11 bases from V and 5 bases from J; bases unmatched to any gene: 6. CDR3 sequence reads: CAVWGGDNEQFF. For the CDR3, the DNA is TGTGCCGTCTGGGGGGGGGACAATGAGCAGTTCTTC.

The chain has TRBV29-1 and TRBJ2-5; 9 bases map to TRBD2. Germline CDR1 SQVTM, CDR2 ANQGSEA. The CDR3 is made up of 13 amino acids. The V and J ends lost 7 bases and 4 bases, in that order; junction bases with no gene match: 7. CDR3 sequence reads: CSGGGGVGETQYF. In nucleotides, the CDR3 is TGCAGCGGCGGGGGGGGAGTCGGAGAGACCCAGTACTTC.

CDR3 nucleotide sequence: TGTGCCAGCAGCTTAGGAATTAGTACGGGTCACAGAGGGAACACTGAAGCTTTCTTT. Translation gives CASSLGISTGHRGNTEAFF. This chain joins TRBV7-9 and TRBJ1-1; D call uncertain. The CDR3 loop spans 19 amino acids. V lost 1 base and J lost 1, with 22 bases in between. CDR1 is SEHNR, CDR2 FQNEAQ, per germline (reference sequence). Filled out from reference TRBV7-9 and TRBJ1-1, the complete variable domain reads DTGVSQNPRHKITKRGQNVTFRCDPISEHNRLYWYRQTLGQGPEFLTYFQNEAQLEKSRLLSDRFSAERPKGSFSTLEIQRTEQGDSAMYLCASSLGISTGHRGNTEAFFGQGTRLTVV.

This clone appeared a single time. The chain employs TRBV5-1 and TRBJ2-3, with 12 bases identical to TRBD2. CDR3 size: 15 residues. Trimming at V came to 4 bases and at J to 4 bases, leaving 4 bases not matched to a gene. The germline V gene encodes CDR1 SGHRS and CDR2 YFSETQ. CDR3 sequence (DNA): TGCGCCAGCAGCCTTGGACTAGCGGGATCAGATACGCAGTATTTT. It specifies CASSLGLAGSDTQYF.

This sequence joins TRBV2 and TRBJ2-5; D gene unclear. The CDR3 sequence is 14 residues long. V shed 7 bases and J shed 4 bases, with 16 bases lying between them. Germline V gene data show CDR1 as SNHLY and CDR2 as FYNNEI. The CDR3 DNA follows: TGTGCCAGCATCACAGACTTTATCGGAGAGACCCAGTACTTC. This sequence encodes CASITDFIGETQYF. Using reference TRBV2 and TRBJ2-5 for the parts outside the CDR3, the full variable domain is EPEVTQTPSHQVTQMGQEVILRCVPISNHLYFYWYRQILGQKVEFLVSFYNNEISEKSEIFDDQFSVERPDGSNFTLKIRSTKLEDSAMYFCASITDFIGETQYFGPGTRLLVL.

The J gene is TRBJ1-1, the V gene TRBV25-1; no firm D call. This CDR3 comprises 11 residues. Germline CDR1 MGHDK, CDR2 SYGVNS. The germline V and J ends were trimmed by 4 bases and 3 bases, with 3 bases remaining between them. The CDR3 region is CASSAYTEAFF. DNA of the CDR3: TGTGCCAGCAGTGCCTACACTGAAGCTTTCTTT.

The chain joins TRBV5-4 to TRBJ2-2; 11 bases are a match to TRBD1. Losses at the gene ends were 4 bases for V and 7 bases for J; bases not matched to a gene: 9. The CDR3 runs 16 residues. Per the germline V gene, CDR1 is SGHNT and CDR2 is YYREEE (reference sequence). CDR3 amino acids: CASSKGQGAPIGELFF. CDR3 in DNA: TGTGCCAGCAGCAAAGGACAGGGGGCGCCGATCGGGGAGCTGTTTTTT.

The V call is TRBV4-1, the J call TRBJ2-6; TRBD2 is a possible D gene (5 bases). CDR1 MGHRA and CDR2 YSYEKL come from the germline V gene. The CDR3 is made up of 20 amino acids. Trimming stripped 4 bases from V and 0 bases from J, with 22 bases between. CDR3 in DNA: TGCGCCAGCAGCCCGACGGAAGGACTTCCGGTGGGCTCTGGGGCCAACGTCCTGACTTTC. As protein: CASSPTEGLPVGSGANVLTF.

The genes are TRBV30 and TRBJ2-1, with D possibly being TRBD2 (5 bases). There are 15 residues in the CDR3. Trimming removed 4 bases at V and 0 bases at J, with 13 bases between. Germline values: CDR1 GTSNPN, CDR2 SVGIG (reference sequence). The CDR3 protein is CAWIQQRNSYNEQFF. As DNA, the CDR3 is TGTGCCTGGATTCAACAGCGGAACTCCTACAATGAGCAGTTCTTC. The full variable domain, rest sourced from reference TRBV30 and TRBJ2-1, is SQTIHQWPATLVQPVGSPLSLECTVEGTSNPNLYWYRQAAGRGLQLLFYSVGIGQISSEVPQNLSASRPQDRQFILSSKKLLLSDSGFYLCAWIQQRNSYNEQFFGPGTRLTVL.

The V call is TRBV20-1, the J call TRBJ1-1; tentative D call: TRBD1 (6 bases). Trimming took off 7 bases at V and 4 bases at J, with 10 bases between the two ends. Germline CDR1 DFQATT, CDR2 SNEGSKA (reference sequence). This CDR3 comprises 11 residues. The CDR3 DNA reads TGCAGTGGGGGGGGGCTCACTGAAGCTTTCTTT. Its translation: CSGGGLTEAFF.